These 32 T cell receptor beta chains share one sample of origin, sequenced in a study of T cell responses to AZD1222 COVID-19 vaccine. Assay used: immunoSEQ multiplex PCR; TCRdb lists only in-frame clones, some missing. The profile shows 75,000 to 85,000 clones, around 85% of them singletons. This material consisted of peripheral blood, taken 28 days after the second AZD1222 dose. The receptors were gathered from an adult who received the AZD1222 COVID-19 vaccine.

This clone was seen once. The CDR3 region is CAWGGGRGGDTGELFF. The CDR3, as DNA: TGTGCCTGGGGGGGTGGGCGGGGGGGCGACACCGGGGAGCTGTTTTTT. The rearrangement links TRBV11-3 to TRBJ2-2; 9 positions agree with TRBD2. Germline V gene sequence: CDR1 SGHNT, CDR2 YENEEA. The CDR3 is made up of 16 amino acids. V shed 11 bases and J 3 bases; nucleotides not matched to a gene: 13.

CDR3 in DNA: TGTGCCAGCAGTAGAGCGGGGTCGGACACAGATACGCAGTATTTT. Translating it yields CASSRAGSDTDTQYF. The chain joins TRBV28 to TRBJ2-3; TRBD2 matches 7 bases. V was pared by 5 bases and J by 2 bases, with 7 bases of the junction left unmatched. The germline CDR1 and CDR2 sequences are MDHEN and SYDVKM. CDR3 length equals 15 residues.

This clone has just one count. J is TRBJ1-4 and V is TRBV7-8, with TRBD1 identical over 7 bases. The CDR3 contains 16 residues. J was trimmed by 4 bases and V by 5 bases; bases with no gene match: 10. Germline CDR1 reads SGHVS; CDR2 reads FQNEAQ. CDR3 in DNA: TGTGCCAGCAGCCCAAGACAGGGCGAATATAATGAAAAACTGTTTTTT. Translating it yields CASSPRQGEYNEKLFF.

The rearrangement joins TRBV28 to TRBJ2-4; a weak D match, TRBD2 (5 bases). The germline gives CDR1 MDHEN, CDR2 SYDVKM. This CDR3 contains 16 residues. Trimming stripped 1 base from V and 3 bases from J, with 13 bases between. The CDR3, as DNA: TGTGCCAGCAGTTTATTATCAGGAGGAGACAAAAACATTCAGTACTTC. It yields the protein CASSLLSGGDKNIQYF.

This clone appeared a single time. CDR3 residues: CASSLVTSGGYTF. The CDR3 DNA sequence: TGTGCCAGCAGCTTAGTAACATCCGGTGGCTACACCTTC. The chain recombines TRBV7-8 with TRBJ1-2; D ambiguous. The germline V and J ends were trimmed by 1 base and 7 bases, with 10 bases remaining between them. CDR3 length equals 13 residues. Germline V gene sequence: CDR1 SGHVS, CDR2 FQNEAQ. The full variable domain, rest sourced from reference TRBV7-8 and TRBJ1-2, is GAGVSQSPRYKVAKRGQDVALRCDPISGHVSLFWYQQALGQGPEFLTYFQNEAQLDKSGLPSDRFFAERPEGSVSTLKIQRTQQEDSAVYLCASSLVTSGGYTFGSGTRLTVV.

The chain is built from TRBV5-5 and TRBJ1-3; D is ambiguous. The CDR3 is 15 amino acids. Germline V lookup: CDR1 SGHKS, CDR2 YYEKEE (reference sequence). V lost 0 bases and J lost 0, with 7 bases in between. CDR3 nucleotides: TGTGCCAGCAGCTTGGTGCTCTACTCTGGAAACACCATATATTTT. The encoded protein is CASSLVLYSGNTIYF.

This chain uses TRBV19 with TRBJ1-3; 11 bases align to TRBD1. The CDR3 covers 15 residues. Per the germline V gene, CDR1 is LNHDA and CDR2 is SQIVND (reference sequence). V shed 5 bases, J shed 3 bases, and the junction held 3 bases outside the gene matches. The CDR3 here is CASSGGTGGGNTIYF. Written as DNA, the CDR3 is TGTGCCAGTAGTGGAGGGACAGGGGGTGGAAACACCATATATTTT.

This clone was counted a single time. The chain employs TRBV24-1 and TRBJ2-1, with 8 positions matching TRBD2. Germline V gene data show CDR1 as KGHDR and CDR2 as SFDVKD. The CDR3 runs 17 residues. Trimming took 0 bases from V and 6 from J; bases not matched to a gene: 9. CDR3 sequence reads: CATSDLQASGRSNEQFF. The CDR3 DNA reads TGTGCCACCAGTGATTTGCAGGCTAGCGGGCGTTCCAATGAGCAGTTCTTC.

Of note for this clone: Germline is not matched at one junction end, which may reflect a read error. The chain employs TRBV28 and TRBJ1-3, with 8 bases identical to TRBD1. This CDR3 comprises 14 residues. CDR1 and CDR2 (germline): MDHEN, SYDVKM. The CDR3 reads CASSLFGGQAYTHF. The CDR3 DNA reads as TGTGCCAGCAGTTTATTTGGGGGACAGGCATATACACATTTT.

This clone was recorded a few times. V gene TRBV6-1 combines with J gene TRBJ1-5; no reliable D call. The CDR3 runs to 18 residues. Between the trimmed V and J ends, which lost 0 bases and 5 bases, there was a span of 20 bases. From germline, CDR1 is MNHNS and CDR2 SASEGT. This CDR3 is CASSEASPPGGTHQPQHF. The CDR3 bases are TGTGCCAGCAGTGAAGCTTCCCCACCTGGAGGAACTCATCAGCCCCAGCATTTT.

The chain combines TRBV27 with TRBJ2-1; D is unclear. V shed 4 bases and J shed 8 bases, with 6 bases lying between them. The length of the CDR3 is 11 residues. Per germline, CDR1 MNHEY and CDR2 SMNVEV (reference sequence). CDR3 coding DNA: TGTGCCAGCAGTTCGTTCGATGAGCAGTTCTTC. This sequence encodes CASSSFDEQFF.

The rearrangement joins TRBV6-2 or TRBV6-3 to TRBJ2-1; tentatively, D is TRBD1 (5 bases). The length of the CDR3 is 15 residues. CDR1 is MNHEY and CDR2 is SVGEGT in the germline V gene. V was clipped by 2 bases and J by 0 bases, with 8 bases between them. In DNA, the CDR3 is TGTGCCAGCAGTTACGGTCAGGGCTCCTACAATGAGCAGTTCTTC. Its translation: CASSYGQGSYNEQFF.

CDR3 amino acids: CASSSGTGLLEQYF. CDR3 DNA sequence: TGTGCCAGCAGTTCCGGGACAGGGCTACTCGAGCAGTACTTC. The chain couples TRBV25-1 to TRBJ2-7; 9 positions agree with TRBD1. This CDR3 contains 14 residues. The trim removed 5 bases at V and 6 bases at J, leaving 8 bases unmatched. Germline loops: CDR1 MGHDK, CDR2 SYGVNS.

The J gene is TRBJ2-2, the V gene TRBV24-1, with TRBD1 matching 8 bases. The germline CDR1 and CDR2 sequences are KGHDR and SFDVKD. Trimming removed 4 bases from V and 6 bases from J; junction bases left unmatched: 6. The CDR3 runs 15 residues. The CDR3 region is CATSDWDRSSGELFF. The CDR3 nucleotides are TGTGCCACCAGTGACTGGGACAGGTCGTCCGGGGAGCTGTTTTTT.

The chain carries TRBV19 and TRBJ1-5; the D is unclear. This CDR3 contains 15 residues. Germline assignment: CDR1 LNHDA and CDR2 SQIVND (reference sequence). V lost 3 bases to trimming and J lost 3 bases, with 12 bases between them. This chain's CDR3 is CASSIGRLDNQPQHF. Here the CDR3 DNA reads TGTGCCAGTAGTATCGGGAGGCTCGACAATCAGCCCCAGCATTTT.

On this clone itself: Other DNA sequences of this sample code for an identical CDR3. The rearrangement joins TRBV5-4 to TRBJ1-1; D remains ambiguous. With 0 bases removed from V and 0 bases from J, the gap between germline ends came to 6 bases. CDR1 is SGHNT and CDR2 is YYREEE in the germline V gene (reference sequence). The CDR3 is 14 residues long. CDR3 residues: CASSLASMNTEAFF. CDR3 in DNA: TGTGCCAGCAGCTTGGCGTCCATGAACACTGAAGCTTTCTTT.

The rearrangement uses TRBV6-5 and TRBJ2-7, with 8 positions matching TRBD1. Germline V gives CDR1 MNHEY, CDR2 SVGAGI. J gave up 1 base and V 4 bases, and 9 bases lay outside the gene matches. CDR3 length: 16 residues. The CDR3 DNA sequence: TGTGCCAGCAGTTCCACCGGGACAGGCATATCCTACGAGCAGTACTTC. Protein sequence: CASSSTGTGISYEQYF.

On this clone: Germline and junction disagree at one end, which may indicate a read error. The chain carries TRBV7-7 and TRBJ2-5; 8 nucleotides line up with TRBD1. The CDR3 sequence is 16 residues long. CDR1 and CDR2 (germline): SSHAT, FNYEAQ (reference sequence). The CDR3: CASSLGLTGGQETQYF. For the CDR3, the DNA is TGTGCTAGCAGCTTAGGTCTCACAGGGGGCCAAGAGACCCAGTACTTC.

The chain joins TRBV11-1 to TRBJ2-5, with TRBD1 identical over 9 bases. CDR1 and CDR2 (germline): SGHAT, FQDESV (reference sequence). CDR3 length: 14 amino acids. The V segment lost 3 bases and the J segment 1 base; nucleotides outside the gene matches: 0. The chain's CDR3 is CASSLGQGQETQYF. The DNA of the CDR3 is TGTGCCAGCAGCTTGGGACAGGGCCAAGAGACCCAGTACTTC.

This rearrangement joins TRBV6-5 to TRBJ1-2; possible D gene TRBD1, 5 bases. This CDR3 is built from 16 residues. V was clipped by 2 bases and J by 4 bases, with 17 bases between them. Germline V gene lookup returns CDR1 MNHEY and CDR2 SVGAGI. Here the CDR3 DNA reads TGTGCCAGCAGTTACCTTCGGCCGCAGGGCCTCTATGGCTACACCTTC. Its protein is CASSYLRPQGLYGYTF.

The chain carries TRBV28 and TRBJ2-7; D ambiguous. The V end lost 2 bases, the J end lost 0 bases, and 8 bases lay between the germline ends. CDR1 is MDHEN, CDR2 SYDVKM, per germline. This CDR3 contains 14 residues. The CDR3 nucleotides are TGTGCCAGCAGTTTAGGAGCACCCTCCTACGAGCAGTACTTC. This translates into CASSLGAPSYEQYF.

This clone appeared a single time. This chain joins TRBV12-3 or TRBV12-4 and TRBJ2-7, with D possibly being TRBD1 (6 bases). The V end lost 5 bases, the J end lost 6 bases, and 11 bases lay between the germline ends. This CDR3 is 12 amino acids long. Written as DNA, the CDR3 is TGTGCCAGCAGTAAACAGGGCTCCGAGCAGTACTTC. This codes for CASSKQGSEQYF.

The CDR3 DNA follows: TGTGCCAGCAGTGAATACAAGAACACTGAAGCTTTCTTT. It translates to CASSEYKNTEAFF. V and J are TRBV2 and TRBJ1-1; D gene ambiguous. The CDR3 length is 13 residues. V shed 2 bases and J shed 1 base, with 5 bases lying between them. Germline assignment: CDR1 SNHLY and CDR2 FYNNEI.

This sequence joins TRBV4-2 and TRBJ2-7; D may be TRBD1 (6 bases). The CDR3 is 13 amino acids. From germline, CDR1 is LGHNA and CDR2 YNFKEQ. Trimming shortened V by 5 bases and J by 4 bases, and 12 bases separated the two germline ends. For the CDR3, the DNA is TGTGCCAGCAGCGCCGCCGGGACATACGAGCAGTACTTC. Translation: CASSAAGTYEQYF.

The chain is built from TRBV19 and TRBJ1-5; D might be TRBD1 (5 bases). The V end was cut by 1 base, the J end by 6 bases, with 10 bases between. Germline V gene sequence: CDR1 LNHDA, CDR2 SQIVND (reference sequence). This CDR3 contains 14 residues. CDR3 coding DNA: TGTGCCAGTAGTATAGTACAGGTATCTCAGCCCCAGCATTTT. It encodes CASSIVQVSQPQHF.

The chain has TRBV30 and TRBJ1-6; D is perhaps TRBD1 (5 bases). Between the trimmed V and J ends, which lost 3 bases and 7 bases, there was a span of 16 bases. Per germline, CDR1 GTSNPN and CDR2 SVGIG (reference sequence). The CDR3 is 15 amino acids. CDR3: CAWSYPRAGNSPLHF. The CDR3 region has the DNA TGTGCCTGGAGCTACCCTAGGGCAGGGAATTCACCCCTCCACTTT.

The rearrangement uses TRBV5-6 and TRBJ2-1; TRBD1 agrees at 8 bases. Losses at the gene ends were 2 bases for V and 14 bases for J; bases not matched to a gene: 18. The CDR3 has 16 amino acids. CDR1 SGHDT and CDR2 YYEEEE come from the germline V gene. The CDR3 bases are TGTGCCAGCAGCTTACCTCCGGGACAGGCTGCGGTGGGGGAGTTCTTC. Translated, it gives CASSLPPGQAAVGEFF.

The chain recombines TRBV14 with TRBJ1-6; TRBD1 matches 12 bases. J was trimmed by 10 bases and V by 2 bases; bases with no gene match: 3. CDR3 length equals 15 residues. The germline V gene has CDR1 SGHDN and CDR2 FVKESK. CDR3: CASSQSGTGGSPLHF. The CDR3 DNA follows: TGTGCCAGCAGCCAATCCGGGACAGGGGGCTCACCCCTCCACTTT.

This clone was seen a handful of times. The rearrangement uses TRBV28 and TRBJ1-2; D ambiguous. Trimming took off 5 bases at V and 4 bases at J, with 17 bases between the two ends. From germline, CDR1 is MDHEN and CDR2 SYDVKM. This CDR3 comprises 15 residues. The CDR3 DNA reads TGTGCCAGCAGTCTCCGGACGGGTGGTGGCTATGGCTACACCTTC. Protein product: CASSLRTGGGYGYTF.

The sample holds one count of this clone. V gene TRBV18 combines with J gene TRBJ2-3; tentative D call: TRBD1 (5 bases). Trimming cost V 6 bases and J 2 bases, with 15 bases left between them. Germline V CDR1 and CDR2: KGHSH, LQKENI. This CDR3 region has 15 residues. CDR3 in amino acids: CASSLARASTDTQYF. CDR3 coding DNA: TGTGCCAGCTCCCTGGCCAGGGCCTCCACAGATACGCAGTATTTT.

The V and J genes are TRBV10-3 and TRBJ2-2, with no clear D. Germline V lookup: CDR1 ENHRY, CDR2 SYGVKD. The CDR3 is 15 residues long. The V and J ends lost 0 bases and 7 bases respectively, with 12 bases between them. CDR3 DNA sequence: TGTGCCATCAGTGAGTCTTGGCAAGGGAACGGGGAGCTGTTTTTT. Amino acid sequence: CAISESWQGNGELFF.

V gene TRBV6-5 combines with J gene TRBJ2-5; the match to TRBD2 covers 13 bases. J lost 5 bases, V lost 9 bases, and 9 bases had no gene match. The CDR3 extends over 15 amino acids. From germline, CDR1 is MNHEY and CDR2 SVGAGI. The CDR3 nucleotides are TGTGCCAGTCGAAGACTAGCGGGGGGACGGGAGACCCAGTACTTC. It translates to CASRRLAGGRETQYF.